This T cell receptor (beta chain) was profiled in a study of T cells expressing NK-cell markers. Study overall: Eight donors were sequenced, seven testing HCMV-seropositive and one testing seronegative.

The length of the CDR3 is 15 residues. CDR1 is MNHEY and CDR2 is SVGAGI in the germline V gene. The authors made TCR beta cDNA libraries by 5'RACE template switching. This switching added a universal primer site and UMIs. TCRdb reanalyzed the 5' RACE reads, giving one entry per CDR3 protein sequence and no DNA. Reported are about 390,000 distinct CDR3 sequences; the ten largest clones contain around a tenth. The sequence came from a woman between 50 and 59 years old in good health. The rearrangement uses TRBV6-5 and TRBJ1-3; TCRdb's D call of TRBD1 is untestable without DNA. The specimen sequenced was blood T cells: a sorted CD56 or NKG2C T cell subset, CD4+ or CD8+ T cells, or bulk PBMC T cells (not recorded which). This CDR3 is CASSYLREPRNTIYF.